A selection of T cell receptor beta chains follows, all from one sample in a study of T cell repertoires in cytomegalovirus infection. These receptors have no identified antigens. TCRdb re-called the reads through MiXCR, storing one row per CDR3 protein. The sample includes about 770,000 distinct CDR3 sequences, under 35% of them seen just once. Sequenced material: cultured CD8+ T cells from PBMCs, taken from culture after CMV antigen stimulation. The receptors here all came from a human donor in good health (CMV status not recorded). Some clones in this sample may be carry-over from other donors' samples. Both conserved end residues are part of each CDR3. A D gene is named only where the DNA matches it firmly. Not every row has a clone size; where given, it reads once, few, many or a size class.

D: NA
V: TRBV6-5
J: TRBJ1-5
size: NA
CDR3: CASSLTEGSNQPQHF
DNA: TGTGCCAGCAGTTTGACCGAGGGAAGCAATCAGCCCCAGCATTTT

D: NA
V: TRBV12-3/TRBV12-4
J: TRBJ2-2
size: NA
CDR3: CASSYTGSTGELFF
DNA: TGTGCCAGCAGCTACACAGGGTCCACCGGGGAGCTGTTTTTT

D: TRBD1
V: TRBV7-3
J: TRBJ2-5
size: NA
CDR3: CASNLTGGQETQYF
DNA: TGTGCCAGCAACTTAACAGGGGGACAAGAGACCCAGTACTTC

D: NA
V: TRBV2
J: TRBJ1-5
size: few
CDR3: CASRAPGRGNQPQHF
DNA: TGTGCCAGCAGAGCTCCGGGGCGAGGCAATCAGCCCCAGCATTTT

D: TRBD1
V: TRBV12-3/TRBV12-4
J: TRBJ1-5
size: few
CDR3: CASSHPSGGDQPQHF
DNA: TGTGCCAGCAGCCACCCATCAGGGGGCGATCAGCCCCAGCATTTT

D: NA
V: TRBV14
J: TRBJ2-1
size: once
CDR3: CASSLLGRDNEQFF
DNA: TGTGCCAGCAGCCTATTAGGGCGGGACAATGAGCAGTTCTTC

D: NA
V: TRBV12-3/TRBV12-4
J: TRBJ2-7
size: NA
CDR3: CASSLRRSSYEQYF
DNA: TGTGCCAGCAGTCTCCGGCGAAGCTCCTACGAGCAGTACTTC

D: NA
V: TRBV12-3/TRBV12-4
J: TRBJ1-4
size: NA
CDR3: CASSPPLTGIGEKLFF
DNA: TGTGCCAGCAGTCCCCCCTTAACAGGGATTGGGGAAAAACTGTTTTTT

D: NA
V: TRBV12-3/TRBV12-4
J: TRBJ2-6
size: NA
CDR3: CASSSISGANVLTF
DNA: TGTGCCAGCAGTTCAATCTCTGGGGCCAACGTCCTGACTTTC

D: TRBD1
V: TRBV4-3
J: TRBJ1-2
size: NA
CDR3: CASSQPGTGIYGYTF
DNA: TGCGCCAGCAGCCAACCCGGGACAGGGATTTATGGCTACACCTTC

D: NA
V: TRBV12-5
J: TRBJ2-7
size: once
CDR3: CASGFRPYEQYF
DNA: TGTGCTAGTGGTTTTAGGCCGTACGAGCAGTACTTC

D: NA
V: TRBV19
J: TRBJ1-1
size: NA
CDR3: CASRSKWVTLRTEAFF
DNA: TGTGCCAGTAGGTCCAAATGGGTCACCCTAAGGACTGAAGCTTTCTTT

D: NA
V: TRBV7-9
J: TRBJ1-4
size: NA
CDR3: CASSLDSDEKLFF
DNA: TGTGCCAGCAGCTTAGACAGCGATGAAAAACTGTTTTTT

D: NA
V: TRBV6-6
J: TRBJ2-3
size: NA
CDR3: CASARQGLADYSSTDTQYF
DNA: TGTGCCAGCGCAAGGCAGGGGCTAGCGGACTACTCTAGCACAGATACGCAGTATTTT

D: NA
V: TRBV12-3/TRBV12-4
J: TRBJ2-3
size: many
CDR3: CASSLEQYTDTQYF
DNA: TGTGCCAGCAGTTTAGAACAGTACACAGATACGCAGTATTTT

D: NA
V: TRBV6-1
J: TRBJ1-1
size: few
CDR3: CASSEALPPGGVNTEAFF
DNA: TGTGCCAGCAGTGAAGCATTGCCGCCAGGAGGGGTGAACACTGAAGCTTTCTTT

D: NA
V: TRBV4-1
J: TRBJ1-5
size: few
CDR3: CASSQGWRGPQHF
DNA: TGCGCCAGCAGCCAAGGTTGGAGGGGGCCCCAGCATTTT

D: NA
V: TRBV4-3
J: TRBJ1-6
size: NA
CDR3: CASSQDGGSSYNSPLHF
DNA: TGCGCCAGCAGCCAAGATGGAGGGAGCTCCTATAATTCACCCCTCCACTTT

D: NA
V: TRBV28
J: TRBJ2-5
size: NA
CDR3: CASSRTGKETQYF
DNA: TGTGCCAGCAGTCGAACAGGGAAAGAGACCCAGTACTTC

D: TRBD2
V: TRBV7-6
J: TRBJ2-7
size: few
CDR3: CASSLSAGVHYEQYF
DNA: TGTGCCAGCAGCTTATCGGCGGGGGTGCACTACGAGCAGTACTTC

D: TRBD2
V: TRBV3-1
J: TRBJ2-5
size: NA
CDR3: CASSQVTREGTQYF
DNA: TGTGCCAGCAGCCAAGTGACCCGGGAGGGGACCCAGTACTTC

D: NA
V: TRBV4-3
J: TRBJ1-6
size: few
CDR3: CASRTAPSPLHF
DNA: TGCGCCAGCCGGACAGCTCCTTCACCCCTCCACTTT

D: NA
V: TRBV5-1
J: TRBJ2-7
size: NA
CDR3: CASSWAPGRRYEQYF
DNA: TGCGCCAGCAGCTGGGCCCCGGGACGGCGTTACGAGCAGTACTTC